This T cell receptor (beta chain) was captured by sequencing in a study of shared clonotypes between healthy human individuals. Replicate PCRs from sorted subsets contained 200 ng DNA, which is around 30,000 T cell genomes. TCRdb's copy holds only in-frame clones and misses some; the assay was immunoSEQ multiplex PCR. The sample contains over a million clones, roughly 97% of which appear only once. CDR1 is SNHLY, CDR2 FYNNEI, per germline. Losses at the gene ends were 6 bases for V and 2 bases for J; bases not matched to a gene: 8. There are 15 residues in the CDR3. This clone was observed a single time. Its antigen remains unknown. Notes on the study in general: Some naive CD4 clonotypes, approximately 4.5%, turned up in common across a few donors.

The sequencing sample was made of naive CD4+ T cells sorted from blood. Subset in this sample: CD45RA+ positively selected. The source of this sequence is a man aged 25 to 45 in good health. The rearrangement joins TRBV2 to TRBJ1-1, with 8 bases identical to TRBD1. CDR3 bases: TGTGCCAGCAGGAAGCAGGGGGCGATAAACACTGAAGCTTTCTTT. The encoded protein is CASRKQGAINTEAFF.